Listed below are T cell receptor beta chains from one sample, sequenced in a study of shared clonotypes between healthy human individuals. TCRdb keeps only in-frame clones here, not all; method: immunoSEQ multiplex PCR. The data hold around 240,000 clones, with 60% to 70% observed a single time. Sequenced: memory CD4+ T cells sorted from blood. These receptors originate from a man younger than 40 in good health. The CDR3 runs from the conserved cysteine through the conserved F or W. The D gene is left open where the match is weak. Clone sizes are given selectively: once, few, many, or a class where the clone is expanded.

D: TRBD1
size: NA
J: TRBJ1-3
V: TRBV9
DNA: TGTGCCAGCAGCCCGGGACAGGGAATAGGGAGAAACACCATATATTTT
CDR3: CASSPGQGIGRNTIYF

D: TRBD2
size: NA
J: TRBJ2-1
V: TRBV14
DNA: TGTGCCAGCAGCCAGTCTAGCGGGAGGGTAGTATTCTTC
CDR3: CASSQSSGRVVFF

D: TRBD1
size: NA
J: TRBJ2-1
V: TRBV5-1
DNA: TGCGCCACCAACCCAGGGGGCAGGAACAATGAGCAGTTCTTC
CDR3: CATNPGGRNNEQFF

D: NA
size: NA
J: TRBJ1-1
V: TRBV4-1
DNA: TGCGCCAGCAGCCAACAACGCGCGAACACTGAAGCTTTCTTT
CDR3: CASSQQRANTEAFF

D: NA
size: once
J: TRBJ1-4
V: TRBV7-9
DNA: TGTGCCAGCAGAAAATCCATTAATGAAAAACTGTTTTTT
CDR3: CASRKSINEKLFF

D: NA
size: NA
J: TRBJ2-7
V: TRBV5-1
DNA: TGCGCCAGCAGCTCCCTCGAGCAGTACTTC
CDR3: CASSSLEQYF

D: TRBD2
size: NA
J: TRBJ2-2
V: TRBV6-6
DNA: TGTGCCAGCAGGGGGACTAGCGGGAGACAAGGGGAGCTGTTTTTT
CDR3: CASRGTSGRQGELFF

D: NA
size: NA
J: TRBJ2-1
V: TRBV7-2
DNA: TGTGCCAGCAGCGTACGTTTAGGGCAGCCACAGTTCTTC
CDR3: CASSVRLGQPQFF

D: TRBD2
size: NA
J: TRBJ2-3
V: TRBV19
DNA: TGTGCCATAAGCCAAGCCGGGACTAGCAGTCAGGGTACGCAGTATTTT
CDR3: CAISQAGTSSQGTQYF

D: NA
size: NA
J: TRBJ2-5
V: TRBV27
DNA: TGTGCCAGCAGCTCAGGACGGATCCCTCGAGAGACCCAGTACTTC
CDR3: CASSSGRIPRETQYF

D: NA
size: NA
J: TRBJ1-4
V: TRBV5-6
DNA: TGTGCCAGCAGCTTGGCCGGACAGTGGGACGGACTGTTTTTT
CDR3: CASSLAGQWDGLFF

D: TRBD1
size: NA
J: TRBJ1-5
V: TRBV4-3
DNA: TGCGCCAGCAGCTCCGGGACAGGGGGCCTCGGCAATCAGCCCCAGCATTTT
CDR3: CASSSGTGGLGNQPQHF

D: NA
size: NA
J: TRBJ1-3
V: TRBV5-6
DNA: TGTGCCAGCAGCTTGGCCGGGGTAGGTGGAAACACCATATATTTT
CDR3: CASSLAGVGGNTIYF

D: TRBD2
size: NA
J: TRBJ2-1
V: TRBV19
DNA: TGTGCCAGTAGTGATCCGGGACTAGCGATACGAAGGACCTACAATGAGCAGTTCTTC
CDR3: CASSDPGLAIRRTYNEQFF

D: TRBD1
size: NA
J: TRBJ1-2
V: TRBV11-2
DNA: TGTGCCAGCAGCTTAGGAAGTACAGGGGGCGCATACGGTGGCTACACCTTC
CDR3: CASSLGSTGGAYGGYTF

D: TRBD2
size: NA
J: TRBJ2-1
V: TRBV28
DNA: TGTGCCAGCAGTTTAGGGACTAGCGGGAGCAGTACTGAGCAGTTCTTC
CDR3: CASSLGTSGSSTEQFF

D: NA
size: few
J: TRBJ2-5
V: TRBV28
DNA: TGTGCCAGCAGTTGGGCCCTGGGTAGGGAGACCCAGTACTTC
CDR3: CASSWALGRETQYF

D: NA
size: NA
J: TRBJ2-3
V: TRBV19
DNA: TGTGCCAGTAGTATAGGGGCAGGAGGCACAGATACGCAGTATTTT
CDR3: CASSIGAGGTDTQYF

D: TRBD2
size: NA
J: TRBJ2-3
V: TRBV5-4
DNA: TGTGCCAGCACCCGGCGGGAGGGCTTCACAGATACGCAGTATTTT
CDR3: CASTRREGFTDTQYF

D: NA
size: NA
J: TRBJ2-3
V: TRBV10-3
DNA: TGTGCCGTGGGGGGTGCAGATACGCAGTATTTT
CDR3: CAVGGADTQYF

D: NA
size: NA
J: TRBJ1-2
V: TRBV28
DNA: TGTGCCAGCAGTTTACGAGAATACACCTTC
CDR3: CASSLREYTF

D: NA
size: NA
J: TRBJ2-7
V: TRBV4-3
DNA: TGCGCCAGCAGCCAAGTCGCGGTCGGATCGCTACTCGAGCAGTACTTC
CDR3: CASSQVAVGSLLEQYF

D: NA
size: NA
J: TRBJ2-5
V: TRBV19
DNA: TGTGCCAGTAGCCCCGGGTCCCAAGAGACCCAGTACTTC
CDR3: CASSPGSQETQYF

D: NA
size: NA
J: TRBJ2-1
V: TRBV7-3
DNA: TGTGCCAGCAGCTTAATGGGGCGGAATGAGCAGTTCTTC
CDR3: CASSLMGRNEQFF

D: NA
size: NA
J: TRBJ2-7
V: TRBV25-1
DNA: TGTGCCAGCAGTGAATGGGAAAACAGAGACCCCTACGAGCAGTACTTC
CDR3: CASSEWENRDPYEQYF